The clone carrying this T cell receptor (beta chain) has a handful of counts. Its antigen remains unidentified. Library preparation tagged each individual cDNA molecule with a unique molecular identifier. TCRdb fed the RACE reads into MiXCR, producing one record per CDR3 protein. Found here are more than 80,000 distinct CDR3 sequences, approximately 10% of them singletons; the top ten hold approximately 3.3%. V lost 8 bases and J lost 8; bases outside the gene matches: 12. CDR3 length: 13 amino acids. The V gene's germline CDR1 is GTSNPN and CDR2 SVGIG (reference sequence). Time point here: pre-sensitization, week 0. Regarding treatment: therapeutic diphenylcyclopropenone sensitization with weekly scalp DPC. This record comes from a study of human T cells and chemical hapten exposure. Overall study context: Small differences in pooled library volume mainly drove the variation in TCR yields per sample.

Study-level points and caveats: Healthy individuals' immune responses may differ from those of donors, who had alopecia.

The V call is TRBV30, the J call TRBJ1-2; 9 bases are shared with TRBD1. The source is a woman aged 60-75 years with alopecia areata. Some clones in this sample may be carry-over from other donors' samples. The sequences come from whole blood, collected in connection with sensitization to the hapten diphenylcyclopropenone (DPC). CDR3 nucleotide sequence: TGTGCCGGGCCCGCGGACAGGGGTGGAGGCTACACCTTC. Its protein is CAGPADRGGGYTF.